The 11 T cell receptor beta chains below come from one sample, sequenced in a study of T cell repertoires in cytomegalovirus infection. TCRdb reprocessed the reads via MiXCR and lists one record per CDR3 protein. The sample lists approximately 630,000 distinct CDR3 sequences; approximately 24% were seen once. The sequenced sample was CD8+ T cells from PBMCs. Receptor source: a human donor in good health (CMV status not recorded). Some clones in this sample may be carry-over from other donors' samples.

This clonotype came up a few times. The chain links TRBV25-1 to TRBJ1-1; no clear D. V was cut by 8 bases and J by 3 bases, with 13 bases left in between. CDR3 length: 13 amino acids. CDR1 and CDR2 (germline): MGHDK, SYGVNS. CDR3 amino acids: CASSPGSDTEAFF. As DNA, the CDR3 is TGTGCCAGCTCCCCGGGTTCTGACACTGAAGCTTTCTTT.

The chain has TRBV20-1 and TRBJ2-1, with 7 bases identical to TRBD2. From germline, CDR1 is DFQATT and CDR2 SNEGSKA (reference sequence). The CDR3 length is 18 residues. J lost 4 bases, V lost 3 bases, and 18 bases had no gene match. The DNA for the CDR3 is TGCAGTGCTAGGGTCCCAGGCGGCCTAGCGGATCTATACAATGAGCAGTTCTTC. Translating gives CSARVPGGLADLYNEQFF.

This clonotype was seen a handful of times. J is TRBJ1-5 and V is TRBV5-6; tentatively, D is TRBD1 (5 bases). The CDR3 extends over 14 amino acids. Germline assignment: CDR1 SGHDT and CDR2 YYEEEE. Trimming cost V 1 base and J 4 bases, with 9 bases left between them. CDR3 sequence (DNA): TGTGCCAGCAGCTTGAAGAGACAGAATCAGCCCCAGCATTTT. Translated: CASSLKRQNQPQHF. Full variable domain (missing parts from reference TRBV5-6 and TRBJ1-5): DAGVTQSPTHLIKTRGQQVTLRCSPKSGHDTVSWYQQALGQGPQFIFQYYEEEERQRGNFPDRFSGHQFPNYSSELNVNALLLGDSALYLCASSLKRQNQPQHFGDGTRLSIL.

This clonotype was found a few times. The chain combines TRBV29-1 with TRBJ2-2; weak D call: TRBD2 (6 bases). This CDR3 is built from 11 residues. CDR1 and CDR2 (germline): SQVTM, ANQGSEA. CDR3 residues: CGGEATGELFF. The CDR3 nucleotides are TGCGGTGGGGAGGCCACCGGGGAGCTGTTTTTT.

The V and J genes are TRBV7-9 and TRBJ2-1; D may match TRBD1 or TRBD2 (5 bases each). The V end lost 0 bases, the J end lost 4 bases, and 13 bases lay between the germline ends. This CDR3 has 16 amino acids. Looked up from germline, CDR1 is SEHNR and CDR2 is FQNEAQ (reference sequence). CDR3: CASSLAHGARYNEQFF. The CDR3 region has the DNA TGTGCCAGCAGCTTAGCGCACGGGGCGCGGTACAATGAGCAGTTCTTC. Complete variable domain (other parts from reference TRBV7-9 and TRBJ2-1): DTGVSQNPRHKITKRGQNVTFRCDPISEHNRLYWYRQTLGQGPEFLTYFQNEAQLEKSRLLSDRFSAERPKGSFSTLEIQRTEQGDSAMYLCASSLAHGARYNEQFFGPGTRLTVL.

As concerns this clonotype: A read error is possible here, since a much larger clone lies one base away. The gene calls are TRBV6-1 and TRBJ2-1; D not resolved. The CDR3 is 11 amino acids. Trimming took 5 bases from V and 9 from J, leaving 8 bases between them. Per germline, CDR1 MNHNS and CDR2 SASEGT. The CDR3 here is CASSFSTEQFF. The CDR3 coding sequence is TGTGCCAGCAGTTTTTCAACTGAGCAGTTCTTC.

In this sample, this clonotype turned up many times. V usage is TRBV12-5 and J usage is TRBJ2-3, with D perhaps TRBD2 (6 bases). Deletions cut 3 bases from V and 1 base from J, with 14 bases between. Germline loops: CDR1 LGHNT, CDR2 FRNRAP. The CDR3 has 16 residues. This CDR3 reads CASGFHGGFGTDTQYF. CDR3 bases: TGTGCTAGTGGTTTTCACGGGGGTTTTGGCACAGATACGCAGTATTTT.

Comment on this clonotype: A much larger clone sits a single nucleotide away, making a read error possible. The chain is built from TRBV4-3 and TRBJ2-1, with D uncertain. CDR1 is LGHNA and CDR2 is YSLEER in the germline V gene. This CDR3 has 16 amino acids. The V and J ends lost 0 bases and 3 bases respectively, with 12 bases between them. CDR3 DNA sequence: TGCGCCAGCAGCCAAGAGTTAGTGGGCAGCTACAATGAGCAGTTCTTC. Amino acid sequence: CASSQELVGSYNEQFF.

This clonotype was found a few times. This rearrangement joins TRBV28 to TRBJ1-1; D is possibly TRBD1 (6 bases). With 2 bases removed from V and 1 base from J, the gap between germline ends came to 11 bases. Germline CDR1 and CDR2: MDHEN and SYDVKM. CDR3 size: 15 residues. CDR3 sequence: CASSLRDKGNTEAFF. The CDR3 bases are TGTGCCAGCAGTTTAAGGGACAAGGGGAACACTGAAGCTTTCTTT.

This clonotype was counted only a few times. The rearrangement links TRBV20-1 to TRBJ2-3, with D unclear. Germline V gene lookup returns CDR1 DFQATT and CDR2 SNEGSKA (reference sequence). The V gene lost 2 bases and the J gene lost 6 bases, with 12 bases spanning the gap. The CDR3 sequence is 13 residues long. The CDR3 DNA reads TGCAGTGCTAGAACACAGTTCAGGGATACGCAGTATTTT. Encoded protein: CSARTQFRDTQYF.

This chain uses TRBV19 with TRBJ2-5, with 8 bases aligning to TRBD1. Losses at the gene ends were 0 bases for V and 2 bases for J; bases not matched to a gene: 17. This CDR3 has 20 residues. Germline V gene lookup returns CDR1 LNHDA and CDR2 SQIVND (reference sequence). The CDR3 loop is CASSIDRSLGQGGSQETQYF. CDR3 in DNA: TGTGCCAGTAGTATAGATCGTTCTCTCGGACAGGGAGGATCTCAAGAGACCCAGTACTTC.